The sequence of this T cell receptor beta chain was determined in a study of identical twins. Each CDR3 protein gets one entry after TCRdb re-called the 5' RACE reads with MiXCR. In the table there are some 100,000 distinct CDR3 sequences, 5.5% to 7% of which are singletons. Study results and limitations: Out-of-frame beta chain sequences displayed weaker excess sharing between twins. The presence of invariant MAIT and iNKT cells could partly confound analyses of zero-insertion sequences.

Healthy Caucasians, and only they, were the donors. In its sample, this clonotype was seen a few times. Its target is unknown. This TCR was recovered from a woman aged 50 to 60 in good health. The sequenced sample was memory T cells sorted from blood.

CDR3 residues: CASSTQGSNQPQHF. DNA for the CDR3: TGTGCCAGTAGTACCCAGGGTAGCAATCAGCCCCAGCATTTT. The chain combines TRBV19 with TRBJ1-5, with a tentative D call TRBD1 (5 bases). Germline assignment: CDR1 LNHDA and CDR2 SQIVND (reference sequence). Trimming pared 4 bases from V and 0 bases from J, leaving 7 bases between. The length of the CDR3 is 14 residues.